The rows below give T cell receptor beta chains drawn from one sample of a study of human T cells and chemical hapten exposure. Each CDR3 protein is one row after TCRdb ran MiXCR on the RACE reads. Seen here are some 340,000 distinct CDR3 sequences, under 9% observed once, and the top ten hold 8.4%. The input for sequencing was whole blood, taken in connection with sensitization to the hapten diphenylcyclopropenone (DPC). All receptors come from a woman under 30 with alopecia areata. Some clones in this sample may be carry-over from other donors' samples. Each CDR3 is given with its conserved first and last residue. The order of the fields is V gene, J gene, D gene, CDR3 protein. The D gene is left open where the match is weak.

TRBV9	TRBJ2-3	TRBD2	CASSPYSGGDGDTQYF
TRBV20-1	TRBJ2-3	NA	CSASVRRGRSTDTQYF
TRBV29-1	TRBJ1-1	NA	CSVEREGYTEAFF
TRBV6-2/TRBV6-3	TRBJ1-6	NA	CASSGQAPLHF
TRBV20-1	TRBJ2-3	NA	CSATGGASTDTQYF
TRBV6-5	TRBJ2-2	TRBD1	CASSPGQSTGELFF
TRBV6-2/TRBV6-3	TRBJ2-1	NA	CASSYRAGEGNEQFF
TRBV7-9	TRBJ2-1	NA	CASSLGRTGDDEQFF
TRBV9	TRBJ1-1	TRBD1	CASSVGERQGSNTEAFF
TRBV18	TRBJ1-1	NA	CASSLRTSEAFF
TRBV5-5	TRBJ2-3	TRBD2	CASSSQAGGTDTQYF
TRBV4-3	TRBJ1-1	NA	CASSQQGPTTEAFF
TRBV12-3/TRBV12-4	TRBJ2-3	TRBD2	CASSLIRGEADTQYF
TRBV28	TRBJ2-3	TRBD1	CASSGPGQGSTDTQYF
TRBV5-1	TRBJ2-1	NA	CASRPGGGGPRDEQFF
TRBV6-5	TRBJ1-1	NA	CASSYYGAQQDTEAFF
TRBV28	TRBJ2-7	NA	CASSFPQDPWEQYF
TRBV7-9	TRBJ2-3	TRBD2	CASIFTGGPSDTQYF
TRBV20-1	TRBJ1-5	NA	CSCFGGVGNQPQHF
TRBV5-5	TRBJ1-6	NA	CASSSSLTGFMTPLHF
TRBV5-1	TRBJ2-7	NA	CASSLVSGSSYEQYF
TRBV6-5	TRBJ1-1	TRBD1	CASSSRTGPAGEAFF
TRBV7-2	TRBJ2-7	TRBD1	CASSLASGTGGAEQYF
TRBV6-5	TRBJ2-5	NA	CASSYSTGVAQYF
TRBV20-1	TRBJ1-6	TRBD1	CSARDRGRSPLHF
TRBV27	TRBJ2-7	TRBD1	CASSSSTGVEQYF
TRBV10-3	TRBJ2-7	NA	CAISPEPGYEQYF
TRBV6-5	TRBJ2-3	NA	CASSPDGSLTQYF
TRBV6-2/TRBV6-3	TRBJ2-3	TRBD2	CASSYSPLAGGGTDTQYF
TRBV6-1	TRBJ2-3	NA	CASSLDRGYDTQYF
TRBV6-2/TRBV6-3	TRBJ2-1	NA	CASTKQGVQDEQFF
TRBV20-1	TRBJ2-1	NA	CSSALGKNEQFF
TRBV10-2	TRBJ2-5	NA	CASSFRLKETQYF
TRBV6-2/TRBV6-3	TRBJ2-2	NA	CASSSLIGVLFF
TRBV5-5	TRBJ1-5	TRBD1	CASSGAPQGDQPQHF